This TCR beta chain was sequenced for a study of yellow fever vaccine responses in identical twins (dated 2018 in TCRdb). In the study overall: In identical twins, the study followed T cell clones that responded to the vaccine with precision. The study at large found these results: According to the authors, the vaccine-induced T cell response in identical twins seemed to be partly convergent and partly specific to each individual.

In its sample, this clonotype was seen a few times. The antigen it binds to is not known. Within one base of it there is no much larger clone, and no base qualities were kept. The germline V gene specifies KGHSH as CDR1 and LQKENI as CDR2. V is cut by 2 bases and J by 4 bases, and the space between the germline ends is 11 bases. The CDR3 sequence holds 14 residues, the cysteine and phenylalanine included. Kept here is only the CDR3 DNA, which spans 42 bases and is read in frame from base 1. The method behind the library was RT-PCR. The sample was run on an Illumina HiSeq 2500. The public reads were reanalyzed by TCRdb: fastp trimming at Q25, MiXCR alignment, in-frame beta chains only. Duplicate CDR3 protein sequences are folded into a single record with the most common DNA and genes. The sample contains about 19,000 distinct CDR3 sequences, roughly 75% of them found a single time. 2.2% of the sample belongs to the ten largest clones.

The sequencing here drew on T cells from blood (PBMCs), unsorted or a sorted subset (not recorded which), taken before or after yellow fever vaccination (not recorded which). This receptor chain uses TRBV18 and TRBJ2-5; no confident D gene assignment can be made. This clonotype was obtained from a woman between 18 and 29 years old who received the yellow fever vaccine. Donor details come from another sample of the same person, matched by shared clones. The DNA sequence is TGTGCCAGCTCACCAGGAGAGGCAGGAGAGACCCAGTACTTC. Translated, it reads CASSPGEAGETQYF.